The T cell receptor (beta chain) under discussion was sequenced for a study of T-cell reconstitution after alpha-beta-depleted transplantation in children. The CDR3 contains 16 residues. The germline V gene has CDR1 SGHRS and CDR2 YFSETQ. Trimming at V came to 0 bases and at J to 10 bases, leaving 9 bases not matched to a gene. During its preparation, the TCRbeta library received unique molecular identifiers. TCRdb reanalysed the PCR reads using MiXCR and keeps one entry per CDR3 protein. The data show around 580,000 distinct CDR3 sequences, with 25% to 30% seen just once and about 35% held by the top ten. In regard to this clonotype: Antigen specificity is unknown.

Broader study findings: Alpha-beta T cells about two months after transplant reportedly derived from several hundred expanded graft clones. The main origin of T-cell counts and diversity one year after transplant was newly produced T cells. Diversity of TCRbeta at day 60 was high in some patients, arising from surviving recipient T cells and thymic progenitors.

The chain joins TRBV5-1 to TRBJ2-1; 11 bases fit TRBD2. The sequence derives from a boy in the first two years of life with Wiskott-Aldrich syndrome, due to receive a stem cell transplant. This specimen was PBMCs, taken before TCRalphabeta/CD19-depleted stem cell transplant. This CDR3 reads CASSLVGSGRAVEQFF. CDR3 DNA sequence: TGCGCCAGCAGCTTGGTAGGTAGCGGGAGGGCCGTCGAGCAGTTCTTC.